These 29 T cell receptor beta chains originate from one sample sequenced in a study of regulatory T cells in long-lasting Graves disease. This sample's time point: persistent/refractory GD, antithyroid drugs over 5 years with positive TRAb. Generation of the TCR library employed RNA extracted from PBMCs. Sequencing libraries for TCR beta were prepared with iRepertoire HTBI primers and Arm-PCR of CDR3 regions. TCRdb recomputed calls from the multiplex PCR reads with MiXCR, one row per CDR3 protein. The repertoire holds roughly 500,000 distinct CDR3 sequences, with 22% as singletons. Sequences were derived from peripheral blood mononuclear cells (PBMCs), sampled when the disease was refractory, from a patient treated with antithyroid drugs. These receptors were obtained from a female donor with Graves disease.

The sample holds many counts of this clonotype. The gene calls are TRBV12-3 or TRBV12-4 and TRBJ1-4; tentatively, D is TRBD1 (5 bases). V gave up 5 bases and J gave up 8 bases, with 15 bases separating them. This CDR3 is built from 14 residues. CDR3 residues: CASSGMGGREKLFF. The CDR3 bases are TGTGCCAGCAGTGGGATGGGGGGACGAGAAAAACTGTTTTTT.

This clonotype appeared many times. The chain links TRBV5-5 to TRBJ1-4; 8 nucleotides line up with TRBD1. The CDR3 is made up of 14 amino acids. Germline loops: CDR1 SGHKS, CDR2 YYEKEE (reference sequence). The V segment lost 4 bases and the J segment 5 bases; nucleotides outside the gene matches: 4. CDR3 region: CASSTGQDNEKLFF. In DNA form, the CDR3 reads TGTGCCAGCAGCACGGGACAGGACAATGAAAAACTGTTTTTT.

Ten or more counts support this clonotype. The chain recombines TRBV7-3 with TRBJ2-2, with 7 bases matching TRBD2. V was pared by 5 bases and J by 6 bases, with 3 bases of the junction left unmatched. CDR3 length: 13 residues. Germline V lookup: CDR1 SGHTA, CDR2 FQGTGA. DNA of the CDR3: TGTGCCAGCAGCCCTGGGGGGGCCGGGGAGCTGTTTTTT. Amino acids: CASSPGGAGELFF.

This clonotype was found a few times. The chain uses TRBV7-9 and TRBJ2-7, with D possibly being TRBD2 (7 bases). This CDR3 spans 15 amino acids. The germline V gene encodes CDR1 SEHNR and CDR2 FQNEAQ (reference sequence). The V and J ends lost 6 bases and 2 bases respectively, with 17 bases between them. The CDR3 nucleotides read TGTGCCAGCAGTGACTCGGGGGAGGGGGCCTACGAGCAGTACTTC. It encodes CASSDSGEGAYEQYF.

V and J are TRBV5-1 and TRBJ2-1; D unresolved. The CDR3 length is 11 residues. The V gene lost 7 bases and the J gene lost 5 bases, with 7 bases spanning the gap. Germline V gene lookup returns CDR1 SGHRS and CDR2 YFSETQ. CDR3 in amino acids: CASGKNNEQFF. CDR3 bases: TGCGCCAGCGGCAAAAACAATGAGCAGTTCTTC.

This clonotype appeared many times. V is TRBV12-3 or TRBV12-4 and J is TRBJ1-4; D uncertain. The CDR3 is 13 amino acids. The V end lost 3 bases, the J end lost 8 bases, and 10 bases lay between the germline ends. The CDR3: CASSLGSLEKLFF. CDR3 bases: TGTGCCAGCAGTTTGGGGAGCTTAGAAAAACTGTTTTTT.

The CDR3: CASSFAAQEQFF. CDR3 nucleotides: TGTGCCAGCAGCTTCGCCGCCCAGGAGCAGTTCTTC. This rearrangement joins TRBV7-9 to TRBJ2-1, with no clear D. In germline, CDR1 is SEHNR, CDR2 FQNEAQ (reference sequence). The CDR3 spans 12 residues. Trimming removed 3 bases at V and 10 bases at J, with 10 bases between. Full variable domain (rest looked up from reference TRBV7-9 and TRBJ2-1): DTGVSQNPRHKITKRGQNVTFRCDPISEHNRLYWYRQTLGQGPEFLTYFQNEAQLEKSRLLSDRFSAERPKGSFSTLEIQRTEQGDSAMYLCASSFAAQEQFFGPGTRLTVL.

This clonotype was observed many times. The chain has TRBV6-1 and TRBJ2-5, with unresolved D. The V and J ends lost 7 bases and 0 bases respectively, with 6 bases between them. The CDR3 consists of 12 residues. The V gene's germline CDR1 is MNHNS and CDR2 SASEGT. The CDR3: CASMGNQETQYF. DNA of the CDR3: TGTGCCAGCATGGGCAACCAAGAGACCCAGTACTTC.

This clonotype was counted many times. This sequence joins TRBV6-1 and TRBJ1-2; D possibly corresponds to TRBD1 (5 bases). This CDR3 spans 12 amino acids. With 6 bases removed from V and 5 bases from J, the gap between germline ends came to 10 bases. Germline CDR1 reads MNHNS; CDR2 reads SASEGT. As DNA, the CDR3 is TGTGCCAGCAGCCGCGGGGCTTATGGCTACACCTTC. It specifies CASSRGAYGYTF.

This clonotype showed up just a few times. This chain links TRBV9 with TRBJ1-2; D perhaps matches TRBD1 (5 bases). The CDR3 contains 12 residues. V lost 5 bases to trimming and J lost 8 bases, with 13 bases between them. The germline V gene encodes CDR1 SGDLS and CDR2 YYNGEE. The chain's CDR3 is CASRGLLEGYTF. The CDR3 DNA is TGTGCCAGCAGGGGACTCTTAGAGGGCTACACCTTC.

Comments on this clonotype: A much larger clonotype is one base distant, so this may be a read error. The gene calls are TRBV6-2 or TRBV6-3 and TRBJ2-7; D unresolved. Trimming cost V 5 bases and J 2 bases, with 16 bases left between them. The germline gives CDR1 MNHEY, CDR2 SVGEGT. This CDR3 contains 15 residues. The CDR3: CASSHCGLKTYEQYF. In DNA form, the CDR3 reads TGTGCCAGCAGTCACTGCGGTCTGAAAACCTACGAGCAGTACTTC.

The gene calls are TRBV28 and TRBJ2-7, with 9 positions matching TRBD2. Germline V lookup: CDR1 MDHEN, CDR2 SYDVKM. V was clipped by 4 bases and J by 4 bases; unmatched bases: 11. CDR3 size: 16 residues. CDR3 DNA sequence: TGTGCCAGCAGTTCTCTAGCGGGATTAGGTCGGTACGAGCAGTACTTC. Its protein is CASSSLAGLGRYEQYF. Based on the CDR3 plus reference TRBV28 and TRBJ2-7, the full variable domain is DVKVTQSSRYLVKRTGEKVFLECVQDMDHENMFWYRQDPGLGLRLIYFSYDVKMKEKGDIPEGYSVSREKKERFSLILESASTNQTSMYLCASSSLAGLGRYEQYFGPGTRLTVT.

This clonotype was detected ten times or more. J is TRBJ2-7 and V is TRBV7-2, with 9 bases fitting TRBD2. The J segment lost 3 bases and the V segment lost 3 bases, leaving 6 bases of the junction unmatched. The CDR3 is made up of 15 amino acids. In germline, CDR1 is SGHTA, CDR2 FQGNSA. CDR3 protein: CASSLAGGNFYEQYF. In DNA form, the CDR3 reads TGTGCCAGCAGCTTGGCGGGAGGGAACTTCTACGAGCAGTACTTC.

The V and J genes are TRBV5-6 and TRBJ1-2; TRBD1 agrees at 7 bases. In germline, CDR1 is SGHDT, CDR2 YYEEEE. The CDR3 has 14 amino acids. Unmatched junction bases numbered 9, after V lost 4 bases and J lost 6 bases. The CDR3 is CASSEKDRLDGYTF. CDR3 DNA sequence: TGTGCCAGCAGCGAAAAGGACAGGTTGGATGGCTACACCTTC. Full variable domain (remainder filled in from reference TRBV5-6 and TRBJ1-2): DAGVTQSPTHLIKTRGQQVTLRCSPKSGHDTVSWYQQALGQGPQFIFQYYEEEERQRGNFPDRFSGHQFPNYSSELNVNALLLGDSALYLCASSEKDRLDGYTFGSGTRLTVV.

The rearrangement links TRBV12-3 or TRBV12-4 to TRBJ2-7; no clear D. The V gene lost 4 bases and the J gene lost 6 bases, with 13 bases spanning the gap. The CDR3 sequence is 13 residues long. The CDR3 here is CASSYSTALEQYF. The DNA of the CDR3 is TGTGCCAGCAGTTACAGTACAGCGCTCGAGCAGTACTTC.

This clonotype was counted between two and nine times. Here the CDR3 DNA reads TGTGCCAGCAGCTTGGACAGGGCTTTCTATGGCTACACCTTC. Its translation: CASSLDRAFYGYTF. V and J are TRBV5-4 and TRBJ1-2, with D perhaps TRBD1 (6 bases). V lost 0 bases and J 4 bases, leaving 10 bases between the germline ends. Germline CDR1 SGHNT, CDR2 YYREEE (reference sequence). The CDR3 length is 14 residues.

The rearrangement joins TRBV20-1 to TRBJ1-1; 7 nucleotides align to TRBD1. Looked up from germline, CDR1 is DFQATT and CDR2 is SNEGSKA (reference sequence). With 3 bases clipped from V and 5 bases from J, the junction kept 12 bases outside the gene matches. CDR3 length: 15 residues. As DNA, the CDR3 is TGCAGTGCTAGGGCCCCAGGGGGGGTTGAAACTGAAGCTTTCTTT. Translation gives CSARAPGGVETEAFF.

At least ten counts were recorded for this clonotype. V is TRBV27 and J is TRBJ1-5; TRBD1 matches at 7 bases. Germline loops: CDR1 MNHEY, CDR2 SMNVEV (reference sequence). The CDR3 loop spans 15 amino acids. Trimming removed 2 bases from V and 3 bases from J; junction bases left unmatched: 4. CDR3 region: CASSLRQGLNQPQHF. The CDR3 coding sequence is TGTGCCAGCAGTTTAAGACAGGGACTCAATCAGCCCCAGCATTTT.

About this clonotype: It may be a read error: a sequence one base away is much more abundant. V and J are TRBV11-2 and TRBJ1-4; 7 bases match TRBD1. V lost 3 bases to trimming and J lost 8 bases; unmatched junction nucleotides: 6. The CDR3 is made up of 14 amino acids. Per germline, CDR1 SGHAT and CDR2 FQNNGV. The CDR3 reads CASSFEDRREKLFF. CDR3 sequence (DNA): TGTGCCAGCAGCTTTGAGGACAGGAGGGAAAAACTGTTTTTT.

The chain recombines TRBV5-6 with TRBJ2-5; D is perhaps TRBD1 (6 bases). The germline V gene has CDR1 SGHDT and CDR2 YYEEEE. V lost 0 bases, J lost 4 bases, and 13 bases lay in between. CDR3 length: 15 amino acids. The CDR3 nucleotides are TGTGCCAGCAGCTTGGGAGGGGGAATGGTAGAGACCCAGTACTTC. Translating it yields CASSLGGGMVETQYF.

Many counts were recorded for this clonotype. The chain has TRBV12-3 or TRBV12-4 and TRBJ2-7, with D possibly being TRBD2 (5 bases). V was cut by 3 bases and J by 6 bases, with 18 bases left in between. CDR3 length equals 15 residues. CDR3 DNA: TGTGCCAGCAGTTTGGTTAGAGGGAGTTCTAGCGAGCAGTACTTC. As protein: CASSLVRGSSSEQYF.

This clonotype was counted once. This rearrangement joins TRBV10-3 to TRBJ1-3; D remains unclear. CDR3 size: 15 residues. Germline V gene data show CDR1 as ENHRY and CDR2 as SYGVKD. The V end was cut by 7 bases, the J end by 4 bases, with 17 bases between. CDR3 region: CAITSDPVSGNTIYF. CDR3 nucleotide sequence: TGTGCCATCACCTCCGACCCGGTTTCGGGAAACACCATATATTTT.

The rearrangement links TRBV19 to TRBJ1-1; the D gene is possibly TRBD1 (6 bases). The CDR3 is made up of 12 amino acids. V was cut by 10 bases and J by 4 bases, with 13 bases left in between. From germline, CDR1 is LNHDA and CDR2 SQIVND (reference sequence). In DNA form, the CDR3 reads TGTGCCACCAAGGACAGTACCACTGAAGCTTTCTTT. Protein product: CATKDSTTEAFF.

This clonotype was counted ten times or more. V usage is TRBV11-2 and J usage is TRBJ2-2, with no clear D. The CDR3 consists of 15 residues. Germline V CDR1 and CDR2: SGHAT, FQNNGV. With 5 bases removed from V and 2 bases from J, the gap between germline ends came to 12 bases. DNA for the CDR3: TGTGCCAGCAGCGCACGGGTGGGCAACACCGGGGAGCTGTTTTTT. This translates into CASSARVGNTGELFF.

This chain joins TRBV12-3 or TRBV12-4 and TRBJ1-3; D is possibly TRBD1 (5 bases). Trimming took 4 bases from V and 1 from J, leaving 23 bases between them. This CDR3 comprises 19 residues. This chain's CDR3 is CASSYSGAVGGASGNTIYF. DNA of the CDR3: TGTGCCAGCAGTTACTCCGGGGCCGTTGGGGGAGCTTCTGGAAACACCATATATTTT.

The J gene is TRBJ2-2, the V gene TRBV5-1, with 8 bases fitting TRBD1. Germline-derived CDR1 and CDR2 are SGHRS and YFSETQ. V lost 7 bases and J lost 2; bases outside the gene matches: 4. This CDR3 region has 14 residues. The CDR3 reads CASLDRGNTGELFF. The CDR3 DNA is TGCGCCAGCCTAGACAGGGGAAACACCGGGGAGCTGTTTTTT.

This clonotype showed up many times. The CDR3 loop is CASSPRTGPETQYF. Here the CDR3 DNA reads TGTGCCAGCAGTCCCCGGACAGGCCCAGAGACCCAGTACTTC. V and J are TRBV6-1 and TRBJ2-5; TRBD1 matches 7 bases. Per germline, CDR1 MNHNS and CDR2 SASEGT. With 5 bases clipped from V and 4 bases from J, the junction kept 7 bases outside the gene matches. CDR3 length: 14 residues.

This clonotype was detected only a few times. The rearrangement joins TRBV6-1 to TRBJ1-3; D remains ambiguous. This CDR3 has 11 amino acids. CDR1 and CDR2 (germline): MNHNS, SASEGT. The V gene lost 9 bases and the J gene lost 4 bases, with 7 bases spanning the gap. DNA of the CDR3: TGTGCCAGTCAACAGGGAAACACCATATATTTT. This gives the protein CASQQGNTIYF.

The table lists this clonotype with many counts. The V gene is TRBV7-2, the J gene TRBJ1-1, with TRBD1 matching over 7 bases. Trimming cost V 8 bases and J 8 bases; bases outside gene matches: 11. The length of the CDR3 is 13 residues. Germline V lookup: CDR1 SGHTA, CDR2 FQGNSA. CDR3 loop: CASGIYTGEEAFF. DNA of the CDR3: TGTGCCAGCGGGATATACACAGGGGAAGAAGCTTTCTTT.